These 27 T cell receptor beta chains share one sample of origin, sequenced in a study of identical twins. TCRdb re-called the 5' RACE reads through MiXCR, storing one row per CDR3 protein. There are around 1.7 million distinct CDR3 sequences in the sample; about 32% occur only once, and 0.25% to 0.3% lies in the top ten. The sample taken for sequencing was cord blood. The receptor set was obtained from a newborn girl in good health.

Comment on this clonotype: One end of the junction fails to match germline, which may point to a read error. The genes are TRBV5-1 and TRBJ1-1; D remains unclear. CDR1 SGHRS and CDR2 YFSETQ come from the germline V gene. This CDR3 has 17 amino acids. This CDR3 reads CASSLGGRAGRNTGAFF. CDR3 nucleotides: TGCGCCAGCAGCTTGGGTGGGAGAGCGGGTAGGAACACTGGAGCTTTCTTT.

This clonotype came up a few times. The V gene is TRBV12-3 or TRBV12-4, the J gene TRBJ2-5; possibly TRBD1 for D (6 bases). The CDR3 covers 14 residues. With 6 bases removed from V and 4 bases from J, the gap between germline ends came to 15 bases. This CDR3 is CASRIRQAGETQYF. CDR3 nucleotide sequence: TGTGCCAGCAGAATTCGACAGGCGGGAGAGACCCAGTACTTC.

The V and J genes are TRBV20-1 and TRBJ2-3; 9 bases align to TRBD1. Germline-derived CDR1 and CDR2 are DFQATT and SNEGSKA (reference sequence). V lost 6 bases, J lost 0 bases, and 7 bases stayed unmatched. The CDR3 contains 15 residues. DNA for the CDR3: TGCAGTGCAACGGACAGGGGCACTAGCACAGATACGCAGTATTTT. Amino acid sequence: CSATDRGTSTDTQYF.

This clonotype came up a few times. This chain links TRBV5-1 with TRBJ1-1, with D perhaps matching TRBD1 (6 bases). CDR1 is SGHRS and CDR2 is YFSETQ in the germline V gene. The V and J ends lost 6 bases and 4 bases respectively, with 19 bases between them. This CDR3 contains 15 residues. DNA for the CDR3: TGCGCCAGCACCCTGGGGGGCTCCCGGGGCACTGAAGCTTTCTTT. Protein: CASTLGGSRGTEAFF.

This clonotype was detected a few times. This chain links TRBV30 with TRBJ2-7; D might be TRBD1 (8 bases). Trimming shortened V by 0 bases and J by 3 bases, and 12 bases separated the two germline ends. Per the germline V gene, CDR1 is GTSNPN and CDR2 is SVGIG (reference sequence). This CDR3 is built from 14 residues. The CDR3, as DNA: TGTGCCTGGAGTGTCGGGGGGACAGGCTACGAGCAGTACTTC. Residues: CAWSVGGTGYEQYF.

This clonotype appeared a few times. V is TRBV20-1 and J is TRBJ2-3, with D unresolved. The germline CDR1 and CDR2 sequences are DFQATT and SNEGSKA (reference sequence). The germline V and J ends were trimmed by 5 bases and 6 bases, with 9 bases remaining between them. This CDR3 has 11 residues. For the CDR3, the DNA is TGCAGTGCTTTAAGTTCGGATACGCAGTATTTT. Residues: CSALSSDTQYF.

In DNA, the CDR3 is TGTGCCAGCAGTCTTCCGGGACCGATCAATCAGCCCCAGCATTTT. It translates to CASSLPGPINQPQHF. The V call is TRBV12-3 or TRBV12-4, the J call TRBJ1-5; a weak D match, TRBD1 (5 bases). The CDR3 is 15 residues long. The V end was cut by 5 bases, the J end by 3 bases, with 14 bases between.

In its sample, this clonotype was seen a few times. This chain uses TRBV3-1 with TRBJ1-2; no clear D gene. Trimming shortened V by 3 bases and J by 6 bases, and 5 bases separated the two germline ends. Per the germline V gene, CDR1 is LGHDT and CDR2 is YNNKEL (reference sequence). The CDR3 covers 11 residues. The CDR3 spells CASSQLDGYTF. CDR3 DNA sequence: TGTGCCAGCAGCCAGCTAGATGGCTACACCTTC.

This clonotype was recorded once. The chain carries TRBV2 and TRBJ1-6; D is possibly TRBD1 (6 bases). From germline, CDR1 is SNHLY and CDR2 FYNNEI. V gave up 6 bases and J gave up 2 bases, with 20 bases separating them. The CDR3 extends over 18 amino acids. CDR3 residues: CASRDFLQGLPYNSPLHF. As DNA, the CDR3 is TGTGCCAGCAGGGATTTTCTACAGGGTTTACCCTATAATTCACCCCTCCACTTT.

This clonotype turned up a few times. V and J are TRBV6-1 and TRBJ1-4; possible D gene TRBD1, 6 bases. V gave up 2 bases and J gave up 12 bases, with 16 bases separating them. The CDR3 spans 14 residues. Germline loops: CDR1 MNHNS, CDR2 SASEGT. CDR3 sequence: CASSESGGGPQLFF. Here the CDR3 DNA reads TGTGCCAGCAGTGAATCTGGGGGGGGGCCTCAACTGTTTTTT.

The rearrangement uses TRBV6-6 and TRBJ2-7, with 8 bases identical to TRBD2. The germline gives CDR1 MNHNY, CDR2 SVGAGI (reference sequence). This CDR3 has 16 amino acids. After removal of 2 bases from V and 3 bases from J, the junction contained 9 bases not matched to a gene. CDR3 protein: CASSYGLGGRNYEQYF. The CDR3 DNA reads as TGTGCCAGCAGTTACGGGTTGGGCGGGAGGAACTACGAGCAGTACTTC.

The gene calls are TRBV7-2 and TRBJ2-1; no clear D. This CDR3 has 16 amino acids. Trimming shortened V by 0 bases and J by 3 bases, and 12 bases separated the two germline ends. The germline V gene encodes CDR1 SGHTA and CDR2 FQGNSA. The CDR3 here is CASSLALGRSYNEQFF. DNA for the CDR3: TGTGCCAGCAGCTTAGCGCTTGGACGGAGCTACAATGAGCAGTTCTTC.

The chain joins TRBV20-1 to TRBJ2-4; no firm D call. Trimming removed 6 bases at V and 0 bases at J, with 12 bases between. Per germline, CDR1 DFQATT and CDR2 SNEGSKA (reference sequence). This CDR3 contains 14 residues. CDR3 bases: TGCAGTGCATTTATTGCTATAGCCAAAAACATTCAGTACTTC. It yields the protein CSAFIAIAKNIQYF.

The sample holds many counts of this clonotype. V and J are TRBV2 and TRBJ2-7, with a possible D match to TRBD2 (6 bases). CDR3 length: 13 residues. The V gene's germline CDR1 is SNHLY and CDR2 FYNNEI. The V end was cut by 6 bases, the J end by 2 bases, with 11 bases between. This chain's CDR3 is CASSRDFPYEQYF. The CDR3 nucleotides read TGTGCCAGCAGCCGGGACTTCCCCTACGAGCAGTACTTC.

The chain carries TRBV20-1 and TRBJ2-3, with 8 bases lining up with TRBD2. This CDR3 is built from 13 residues. The V and J ends lost 6 bases and 4 bases, in that order; junction bases with no gene match: 6. Per germline, CDR1 DFQATT and CDR2 SNEGSKA (reference sequence). CDR3 coding DNA: TGCAGTGCCGGGGGGGCTAGCGCAGATACGCAGTATTTT. This gives the protein CSAGGASADTQYF.

The count of this clonotype is one. The chain combines TRBV20-1 with TRBJ1-1; 9 bases are a match to TRBD1. The CDR3 has 14 amino acids. V shed 1 base and J 4 bases; nucleotides not matched to a gene: 4. Germline V gene lookup returns CDR1 DFQATT and CDR2 SNEGSKA (reference sequence). The CDR3 DNA reads as TGCAGTGCTAGAGGCCACAGGGGGCCCACTGAAGCTTTCTTT. Translating it yields CSARGHRGPTEAFF.

This sequence joins TRBV20-1 and TRBJ1-6; 9 bases are shared with TRBD1. This CDR3 is built from 14 residues. CDR1 and CDR2 (germline): DFQATT, SNEGSKA (reference sequence). The ends lost 3 bases at V and 6 bases at J; junction bases unmatched: 3. The CDR3 spells CSASTGGSNSPLHF. CDR3 DNA: TGCAGTGCTAGCACAGGGGGCTCTAATTCACCCCTCCACTTT.

This clonotype occurred a few times. The chain couples TRBV5-1 to TRBJ1-1; the match to TRBD1 covers 11 bases. V was clipped by 3 bases and J by 8 bases; unmatched bases: 0. CDR1 is SGHRS, CDR2 YFSETQ, per germline. This CDR3 has 12 amino acids. The CDR3 loop reads CASSWTGGEAFF. DNA of the CDR3: TGCGCCAGCAGCTGGACAGGGGGCGAAGCTTTCTTT.

Note on this clonotype: It may be a read error: a sequence one base away is much more abundant. V is TRBV3-1 and J is TRBJ2-1; the match to TRBD1 covers 7 bases. The J segment lost 9 bases and the V segment lost 3 bases, leaving 17 bases of the junction unmatched. The CDR3 runs to 17 residues. CDR1 LGHDT and CDR2 YNNKEL come from the germline V gene (reference sequence). The CDR3 protein is CASSHLTRQGPNSEQFF. The CDR3 DNA reads as TGTGCCAGCAGCCACCTTACAAGACAGGGTCCTAACAGTGAGCAGTTCTTC.

The chain carries TRBV10-3 and TRBJ1-6; 8 bases line up with TRBD1. This CDR3 has 15 amino acids. Trimming removed 6 bases from V and 7 bases from J; junction bases left unmatched: 8. Germline V gene data show CDR1 as ENHRY and CDR2 as SYGVKD. The CDR3 here is CAIRPGQEGNSPLHF. Written as DNA, the CDR3 is TGTGCCATCAGGCCGGGACAGGAAGGAAATTCACCCCTCCACTTT.

The genes are TRBV28 and TRBJ2-4, with 7 bases that match TRBD1. The V gene's germline CDR1 is MDHEN and CDR2 SYDVKM. V shed 5 bases and J 2 bases; nucleotides not matched to a gene: 9. The CDR3 has 16 residues. The CDR3 reads CASSPTRTGTKNIQYF. The CDR3 bases are TGTGCCAGCAGTCCAACGAGGACAGGCACCAAAAACATTCAGTACTTC.

About this clonotype: This sequence may be a read error, since a much larger clone differs from it by one base. The chain combines TRBV12-3 or TRBV12-4 with TRBJ1-1; the match to TRBD1 covers 9 bases. V lost 5 bases, J lost 3 bases, and 4 bases stayed unmatched. This CDR3 has 14 residues. This CDR3 reads CASSRQGGYTEAFF. The CDR3 DNA reads as TGTGCCAGCAGTCGACAGGGGGGGTACACTGAAGCTTTCTTT.

The chain couples TRBV20-1 to TRBJ1-2, with D possibly matching TRBD1 (5 bases). Germline values: CDR1 DFQATT, CDR2 SNEGSKA (reference sequence). V was trimmed by 5 bases and J by 3 bases, leaving 13 bases between them. CDR3 length equals 13 residues. The CDR3 loop reads CSAADRGYYGYTF. The CDR3 DNA reads as TGCAGTGCTGCGGATCGGGGGTACTATGGCTACACCTTC.

This clonotype was recorded at least ten times. The chain's CDR3 is CASSRRDEQYF. In nucleotides, the CDR3 is TGTGCCAGCAGCCGAAGGGACGAGCAGTACTTC. The V gene is TRBV28, the J gene TRBJ2-7; D unclear. The CDR3 has 11 residues. Germline CDR1 and CDR2: MDHEN and SYDVKM. Trimming left V 6 bases short and J 5 bases short, with 8 bases between.

This clonotype has only a few counts. The chain carries TRBV9 and TRBJ1-2; the match to TRBD1 covers 10 bases. With 2 bases clipped from V and 6 bases from J, the junction kept 7 bases outside the gene matches. The CDR3 runs to 15 residues. Germline CDR1 SGDLS, CDR2 YYNGEE. In DNA form, the CDR3 reads TGTGCCAGCAGCGTCCGGACAGGGGGGTCGGATGGCTACACCTTC. It specifies CASSVRTGGSDGYTF.

This chain links TRBV12-3 or TRBV12-4 with TRBJ2-1; 9 bases match TRBD2. CDR3 length: 15 amino acids. Trimming took 7 bases from V and 4 from J; bases not matched to a gene: 8. CDR3 sequence reads: CASTIAGEGYNEQFF. The CDR3 DNA is TGTGCCAGCACTATAGCGGGAGAGGGGTACAATGAGCAGTTCTTC.

The chain recombines TRBV10-3 with TRBJ2-7; D is unclear. The CDR3 has 12 amino acids. Trimming left V 8 bases short and J 2 bases short, with 10 bases between. Germline-derived CDR1 and CDR2 are ENHRY and SYGVKD. The CDR3 here is CAISRNPYEQYF. The DNA for the CDR3 is TGTGCCATCTCCAGAAACCCCTACGAGCAGTACTTC.